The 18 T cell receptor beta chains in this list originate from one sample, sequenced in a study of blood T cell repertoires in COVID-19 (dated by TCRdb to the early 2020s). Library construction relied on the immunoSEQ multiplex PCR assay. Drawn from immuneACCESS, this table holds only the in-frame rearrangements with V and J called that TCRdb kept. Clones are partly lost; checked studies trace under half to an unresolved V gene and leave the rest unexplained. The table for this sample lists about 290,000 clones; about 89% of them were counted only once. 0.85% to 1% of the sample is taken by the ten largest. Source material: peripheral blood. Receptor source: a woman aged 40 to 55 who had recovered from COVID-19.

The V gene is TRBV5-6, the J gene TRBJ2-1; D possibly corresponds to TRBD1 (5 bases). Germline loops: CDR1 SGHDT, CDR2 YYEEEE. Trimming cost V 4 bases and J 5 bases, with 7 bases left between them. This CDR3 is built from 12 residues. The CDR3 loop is CASSRTHNEQFF. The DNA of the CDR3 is TGTGCCAGCAGCCGGACACACAATGAGCAGTTCTTC.

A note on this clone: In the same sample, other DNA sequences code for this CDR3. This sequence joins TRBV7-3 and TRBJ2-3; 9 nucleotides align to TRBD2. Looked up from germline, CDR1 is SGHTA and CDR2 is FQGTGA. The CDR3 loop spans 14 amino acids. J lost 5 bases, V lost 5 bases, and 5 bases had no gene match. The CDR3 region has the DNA TGTGCCAGCAGCCCGGGACTAGCAGTAGATACGCAGTATTTT. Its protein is CASSPGLAVDTQYF.

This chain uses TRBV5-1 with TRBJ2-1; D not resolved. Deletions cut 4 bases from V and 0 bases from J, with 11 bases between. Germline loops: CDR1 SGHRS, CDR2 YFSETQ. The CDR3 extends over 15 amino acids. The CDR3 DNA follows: TGCGCCAGCAGCCCCCTGGCGGACTCCTACAATGAGCAGTTCTTC. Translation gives CASSPLADSYNEQFF.

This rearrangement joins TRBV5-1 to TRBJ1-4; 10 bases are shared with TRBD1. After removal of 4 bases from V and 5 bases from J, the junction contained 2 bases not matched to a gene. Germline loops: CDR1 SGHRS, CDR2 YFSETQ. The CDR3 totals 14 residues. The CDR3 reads CASSPTGGNEKLFF. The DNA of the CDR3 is TGCGCCAGCAGCCCGACAGGGGGCAATGAAAAACTGTTTTTT.

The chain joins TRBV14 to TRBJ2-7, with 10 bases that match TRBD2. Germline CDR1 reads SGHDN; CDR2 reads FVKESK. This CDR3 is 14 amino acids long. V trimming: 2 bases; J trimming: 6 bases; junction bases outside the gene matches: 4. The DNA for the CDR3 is TGTGCCAGCAGCCAACTAGCGGGGGCCCGCGAGCAGTACTTC. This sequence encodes CASSQLAGAREQYF.

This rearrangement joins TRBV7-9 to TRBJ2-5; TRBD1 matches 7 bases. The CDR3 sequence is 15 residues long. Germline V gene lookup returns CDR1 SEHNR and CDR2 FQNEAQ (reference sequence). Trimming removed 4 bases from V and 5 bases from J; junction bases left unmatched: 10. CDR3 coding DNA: TGTGCCAGCAGCTACGGACAGGCAATTCGGGAGACCCAGTACTTC. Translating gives CASSYGQAIRETQYF.

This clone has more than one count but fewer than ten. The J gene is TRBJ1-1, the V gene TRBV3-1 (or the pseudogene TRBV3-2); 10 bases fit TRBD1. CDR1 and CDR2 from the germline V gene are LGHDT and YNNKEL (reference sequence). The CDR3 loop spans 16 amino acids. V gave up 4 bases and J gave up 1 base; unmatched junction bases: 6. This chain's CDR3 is CASSPPGTGANTEAFF. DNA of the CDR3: TGTGCCAGCAGCCCCCCCGGGACAGGGGCGAACACTGAAGCTTTCTTT.

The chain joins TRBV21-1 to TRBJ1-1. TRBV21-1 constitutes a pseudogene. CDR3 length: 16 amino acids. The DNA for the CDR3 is TGTGCCAGCAGCGCCCGGGACACCCGGGAGGACACTGAAGCTTTCTTT. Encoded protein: CASSARDTREDTEAFF.

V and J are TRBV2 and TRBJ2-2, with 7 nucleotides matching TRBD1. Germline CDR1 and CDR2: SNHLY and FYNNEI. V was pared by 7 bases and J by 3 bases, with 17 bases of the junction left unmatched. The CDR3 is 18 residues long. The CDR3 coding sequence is TGTGCCAGCACCCAGGGACAGACCTTAAGCCACTACACCGGGGAGCTGTTTTTT. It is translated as CASTQGQTLSHYTGELFF.

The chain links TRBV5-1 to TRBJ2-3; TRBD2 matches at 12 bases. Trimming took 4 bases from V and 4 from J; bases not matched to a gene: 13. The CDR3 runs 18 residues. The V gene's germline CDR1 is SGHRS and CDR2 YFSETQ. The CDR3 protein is CASSLNPRLAGVADTQYF. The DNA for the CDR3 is TGCGCCAGCAGCCTTAACCCCCGACTAGCGGGAGTAGCAGATACGCAGTATTTT.

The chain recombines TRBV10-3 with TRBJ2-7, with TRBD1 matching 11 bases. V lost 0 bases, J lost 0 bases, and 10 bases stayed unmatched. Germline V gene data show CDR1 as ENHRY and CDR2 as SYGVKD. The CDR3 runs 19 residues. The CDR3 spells CAISESLGQGAKSSYEQYF. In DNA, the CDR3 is TGTGCCATCAGTGAGTCGCTTGGACAGGGGGCTAAAAGCTCCTACGAGCAGTACTTC.

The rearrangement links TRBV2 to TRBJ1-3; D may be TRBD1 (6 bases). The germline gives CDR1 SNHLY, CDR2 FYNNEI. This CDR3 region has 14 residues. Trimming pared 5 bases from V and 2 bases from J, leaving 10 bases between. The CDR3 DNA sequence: TGTGCCAGCAGTCCGAACAGGGCTGGAAACACCATATATTTT. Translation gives CASSPNRAGNTIYF.

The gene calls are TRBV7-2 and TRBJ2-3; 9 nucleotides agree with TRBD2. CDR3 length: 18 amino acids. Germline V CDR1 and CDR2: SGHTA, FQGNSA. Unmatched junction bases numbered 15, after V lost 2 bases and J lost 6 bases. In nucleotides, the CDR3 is TGTGCCAGCAGCTTAAGGTCGGGCCTAGCGGGGTCCCCCGATACGCAGTATTTT. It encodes CASSLRSGLAGSPDTQYF.

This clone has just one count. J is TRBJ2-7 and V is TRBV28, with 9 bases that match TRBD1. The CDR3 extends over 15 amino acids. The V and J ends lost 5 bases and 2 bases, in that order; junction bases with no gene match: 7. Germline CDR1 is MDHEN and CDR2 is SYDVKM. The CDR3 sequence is CASSTSGTGTYEQYF. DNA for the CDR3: TGTGCCAGCAGTACCTCCGGGACAGGGACCTACGAGCAGTACTTC.

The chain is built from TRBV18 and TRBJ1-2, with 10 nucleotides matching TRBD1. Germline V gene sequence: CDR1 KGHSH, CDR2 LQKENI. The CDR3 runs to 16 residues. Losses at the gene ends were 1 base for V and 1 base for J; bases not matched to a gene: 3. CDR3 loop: CASSPLGTGDNYGYTF. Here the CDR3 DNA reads TGTGCCAGCTCACCACTCGGGACAGGGGATAACTATGGCTACACCTTC. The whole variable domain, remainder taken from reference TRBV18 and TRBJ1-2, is NAGVMQNPRHLVRRRGQEARLRCSPMKGHSHVYWYRQLPEEGLKFMVYLQKENIIDESGMPKERFSAEFPKEGPSILRIQQVVRGDSAAYFCASSPLGTGDNYGYTFGSGTRLTVV.

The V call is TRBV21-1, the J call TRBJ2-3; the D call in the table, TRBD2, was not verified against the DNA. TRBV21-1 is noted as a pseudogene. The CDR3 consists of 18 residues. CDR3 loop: CASSKAQTSGGGTDTQYF. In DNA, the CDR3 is TGTGCCAGCAGCAAAGCCCAGACTAGCGGGGGTGGCACAGATACGCAGTATTTT.

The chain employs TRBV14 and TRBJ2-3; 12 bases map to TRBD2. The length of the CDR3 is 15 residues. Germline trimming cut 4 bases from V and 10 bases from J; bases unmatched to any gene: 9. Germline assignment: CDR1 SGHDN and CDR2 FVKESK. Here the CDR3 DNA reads TGTGCCAGCAGCCCCCGACTAGCGGGAGAACTTGCGCAGTATTTT. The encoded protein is CASSPRLAGELAQYF. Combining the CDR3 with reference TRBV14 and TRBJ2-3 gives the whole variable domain EAGVTQFPSHSVIEKGQTVTLRCDPISGHDNLYWYRRVMGKEIKFLLHFVKESKQDESGMPNNRFLAERTGGTYSTLKVQPAELEDSGVYFCASSPRLAGELAQYFGPGTRLTVL.

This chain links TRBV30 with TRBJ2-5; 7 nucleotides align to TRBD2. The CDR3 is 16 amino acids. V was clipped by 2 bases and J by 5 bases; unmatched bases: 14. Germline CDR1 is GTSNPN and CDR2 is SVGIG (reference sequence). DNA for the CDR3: TGTGCCTGGAGTCCCCCCCCTGGCGGGAGTCAGGAGACCCAGTACTTC. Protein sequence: CAWSPPPGGSQETQYF.